Following are 9 T cell receptor beta chains from one sample sequenced in a study of cytomegalovirus exposure and HLA in healthy donors. A multiplex PCR was run with 60 Vbeta primers and 13 Jbeta primers. TCRdb keeps only in-frame clones here, not all; method: immunoSEQ multiplex PCR. The sample includes more than 85,000 clones, roughly three quarters of them seen just once. The sequenced sample was PBMCs. The source of these receptors is a man aged 25-45 years in good health and CMV-seronegative.

This clone was counted a few times. Here the CDR3 DNA reads TGTGCCAGCAGTTTTTCGAGCGGGAACACTGAAGCTTTCTTT. This sequence encodes CASSFSSGNTEAFF. V gene TRBV27 combines with J gene TRBJ1-1; no definite D call. From germline, CDR1 is MNHEY and CDR2 SMNVEV (reference sequence). The length of the CDR3 is 14 residues. Trimming took off 3 bases at V and 1 base at J, with 9 bases between the two ends.

The rearrangement links TRBV2 to TRBJ2-7, with TRBD1 matching 9 bases. CDR1 and CDR2 from the germline V gene are SNHLY and FYNNEI. The V and J ends lost 5 bases and 4 bases, in that order; junction bases with no gene match: 15. The CDR3 has 17 residues. This CDR3 is CASSHETGQGIRYEQYF. As DNA, the CDR3 is TGTGCCAGCAGTCACGAAACAGGACAGGGGATAAGGTACGAGCAGTACTTC.

The rearrangement links TRBV7-2 to TRBJ2-1, with 9 positions matching TRBD1. After removal of 2 bases from V and 10 bases from J, the junction contained 9 bases not matched to a gene. The CDR3 is 15 amino acids. In germline, CDR1 is SGHTA, CDR2 FQGNSA. This CDR3 reads CASSLRLTGGNEQFF. For the CDR3, the DNA is TGTGCCAGCAGCTTAAGGCTGACAGGGGGGAACGAGCAGTTCTTC.

In the case of this clone: One end of the junction is discordant with germline, which a read error may explain. The chain employs TRBV7-7 and TRBJ1-6; D ambiguous. Germline values: CDR1 SSHAT, CDR2 FNYEAQ (reference sequence). This CDR3 has 13 residues. CDR3 sequence: CASSFQEGSPLHF. The CDR3 coding sequence is TGTGCTAGCAGCTTTCAGGAGGGATCACCCCTCCACTTT.

This chain uses TRBV7-2 with TRBJ2-1, with a tentative D call TRBD2 (5 bases). The CDR3 runs 14 residues. CDR1 SGHTA and CDR2 FQGNSA come from the germline V gene. V lost 5 bases to trimming and J lost 8 bases, with 16 bases between them. CDR3 nucleotides: TGTGCCAGCAGCCCTACCCGAGGGTCGGATGAGCAGTTCTTC. Protein product: CASSPTRGSDEQFF.

V usage is TRBV6-1 and J usage is TRBJ1-5, with a possible D match to TRBD1 (6 bases). This CDR3 has 15 amino acids. Germline V lookup: CDR1 MNHNS, CDR2 SASEGT. The V gene lost 6 bases and the J gene lost 5 bases, with 17 bases spanning the gap. CDR3 residues: CASRRIAGGDQPQHF. As DNA, the CDR3 is TGTGCCAGCAGGAGGATTGCGGGGGGCGATCAGCCCCAGCATTTT.

The CDR3 nucleotides read TGTGCCAGCCGGATACAAGAGGGAACCTACGAGCAGTACTTC. Amino acids: CASRIQEGTYEQYF. The V and J genes are TRBV6-1 and TRBJ2-5; TRBD2 might be the D (5 bases). The DNA end is a closer match to TRBJ2-7, so the J assignment may be wrong. From germline, CDR1 is MNHNS and CDR2 SASEGT. The CDR3 has 14 amino acids.

This clone appeared once. In DNA, the CDR3 is TGTGCCAGCAGTTGGTCGGGGAGTTCGTACGAGCAGTACTTC. Translation gives CASSWSGSSYEQYF. This chain joins TRBV27 and TRBJ2-7, with D possibly TRBD2 on 5 matching bases. Germline V gene data show CDR1 as MNHEY and CDR2 as SMNVEV (reference sequence). This CDR3 contains 14 residues. Trimming stripped 4 bases from V and 4 bases from J, with 14 bases between.

The gene calls are TRBV2 and TRBJ1-1; 8 bases are shared with TRBD1. The CDR3 is made up of 15 amino acids. Trimming took 3 bases from V and 4 from J; bases not matched to a gene: 7. CDR1 SNHLY and CDR2 FYNNEI come from the germline V gene. Here the CDR3 reads CASSEDRVAVTEAFF. The CDR3 DNA sequence: TGTGCCAGCAGTGAGGACAGGGTAGCGGTCACTGAAGCTTTCTTT.